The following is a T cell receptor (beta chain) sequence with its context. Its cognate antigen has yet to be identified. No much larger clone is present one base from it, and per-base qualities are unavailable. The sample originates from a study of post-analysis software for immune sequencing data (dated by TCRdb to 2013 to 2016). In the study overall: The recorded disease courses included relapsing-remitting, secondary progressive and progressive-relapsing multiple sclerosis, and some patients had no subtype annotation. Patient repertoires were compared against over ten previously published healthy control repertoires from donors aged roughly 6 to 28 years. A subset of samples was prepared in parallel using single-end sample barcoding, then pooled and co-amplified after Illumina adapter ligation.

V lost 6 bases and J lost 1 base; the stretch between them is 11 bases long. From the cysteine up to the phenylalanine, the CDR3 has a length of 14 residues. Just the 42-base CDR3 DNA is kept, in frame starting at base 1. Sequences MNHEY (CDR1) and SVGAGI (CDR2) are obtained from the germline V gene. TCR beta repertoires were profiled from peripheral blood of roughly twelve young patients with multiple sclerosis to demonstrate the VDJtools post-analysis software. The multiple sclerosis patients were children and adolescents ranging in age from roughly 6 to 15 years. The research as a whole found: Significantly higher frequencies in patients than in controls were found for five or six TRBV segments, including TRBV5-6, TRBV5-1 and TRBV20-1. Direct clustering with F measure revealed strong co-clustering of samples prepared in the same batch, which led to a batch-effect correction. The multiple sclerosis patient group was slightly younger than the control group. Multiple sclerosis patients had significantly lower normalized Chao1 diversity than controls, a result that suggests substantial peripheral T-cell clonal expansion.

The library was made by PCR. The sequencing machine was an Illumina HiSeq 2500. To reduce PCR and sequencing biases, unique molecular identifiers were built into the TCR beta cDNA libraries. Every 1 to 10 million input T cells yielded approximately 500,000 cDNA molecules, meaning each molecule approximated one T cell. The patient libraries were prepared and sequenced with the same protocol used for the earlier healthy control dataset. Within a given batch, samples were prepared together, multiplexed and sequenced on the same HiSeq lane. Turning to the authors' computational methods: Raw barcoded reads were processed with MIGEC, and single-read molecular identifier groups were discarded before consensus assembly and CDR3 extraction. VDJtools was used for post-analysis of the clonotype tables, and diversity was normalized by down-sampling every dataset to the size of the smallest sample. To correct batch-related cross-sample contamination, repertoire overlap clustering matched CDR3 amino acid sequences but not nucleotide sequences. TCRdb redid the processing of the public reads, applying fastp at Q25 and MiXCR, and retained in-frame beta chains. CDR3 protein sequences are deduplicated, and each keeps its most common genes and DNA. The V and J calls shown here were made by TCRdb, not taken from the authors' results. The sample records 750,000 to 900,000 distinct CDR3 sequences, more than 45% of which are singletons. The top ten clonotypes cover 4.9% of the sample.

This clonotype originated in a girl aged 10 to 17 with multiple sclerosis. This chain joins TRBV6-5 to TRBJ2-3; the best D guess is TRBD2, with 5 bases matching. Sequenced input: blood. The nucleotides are TGTGCCAGCAGAACCGTCGGGGGCACAGATACGCAGTATTTT. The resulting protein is CASRTVGGTDTQYF.